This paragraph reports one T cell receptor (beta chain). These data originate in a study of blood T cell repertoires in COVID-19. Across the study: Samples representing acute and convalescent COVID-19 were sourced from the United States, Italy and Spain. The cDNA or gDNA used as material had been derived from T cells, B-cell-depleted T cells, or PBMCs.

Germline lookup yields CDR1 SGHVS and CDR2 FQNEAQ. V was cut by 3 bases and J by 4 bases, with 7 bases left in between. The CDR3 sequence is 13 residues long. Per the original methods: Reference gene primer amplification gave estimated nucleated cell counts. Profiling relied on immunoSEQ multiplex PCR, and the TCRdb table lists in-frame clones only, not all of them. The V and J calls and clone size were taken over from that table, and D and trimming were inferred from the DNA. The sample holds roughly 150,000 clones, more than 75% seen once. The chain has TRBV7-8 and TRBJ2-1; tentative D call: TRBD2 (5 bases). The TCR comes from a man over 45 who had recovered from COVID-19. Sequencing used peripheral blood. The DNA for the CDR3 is TGTGCCAGCAGCTTCTCGGGGTACAATGAGCAGTTCTTC. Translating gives CASSFSGYNEQFF.